Below, 13 T cell receptor beta chains from the same sample are listed, as sequenced in a study of blood T cell repertoires in COVID-19. Sequenced by immunoSEQ multiplex PCR; TCRdb stores in-frame clones only, minus some. In the table there are roughly 190,000 clones, about 85% of which are singletons. The specimen sequenced was PBMCs or T cells enriched from blood (not recorded which). These receptors were taken from a woman aged 25 to 39 who had recovered from COVID-19.

The gene calls are TRBV4-2 and TRBJ2-2; 8 bases match TRBD2. This CDR3 region has 15 residues. Germline CDR1 and CDR2: LGHNA and YNFKEQ. The V and J ends lost 4 bases and 2 bases, in that order; junction bases with no gene match: 3. The CDR3 reads CASSRWTSNTGELFF. The CDR3 bases are TGTGCCAGCAGCCGCTGGACTAGCAACACCGGGGAGCTGTTTTTT.

A note on this clone: At one end, the junction sequence differs from germline, possibly due to a read error. For the CDR3, the DNA is TGTACCAGCAGCTTGGCTTCTGAAGCTTTCTTT. It codes for CTSSLASEAFF. V gene TRBV7-9 combines with J gene TRBJ1-1; D is ambiguous. Germline V gene lookup returns CDR1 SEHNR and CDR2 FQNEAQ (reference sequence). The CDR3 runs to 11 residues.

This chain uses TRBV2 with TRBJ2-3, with a weak D call TRBD2 (6 bases). There are 15 residues in the CDR3. The V gene's germline CDR1 is SNHLY and CDR2 FYNNEI. V was shortened by 1 base and J by 5 bases, with 13 bases between the two germline ends. The CDR3 DNA reads TGTGCCAGCAGTGAAGGCGGGCGGGGAGAAGATACGCAGTATTTT. Protein: CASSEGGRGEDTQYF.

The chain employs TRBV7-9 and TRBJ1-1, with D perhaps TRBD1 (6 bases). CDR1 is SEHNR and CDR2 is FQNEAQ in the germline V gene (reference sequence). V gave up 5 bases and J gave up 1 base, with 11 bases separating them. The CDR3 has 14 amino acids. For the CDR3, the DNA is TGTGCCAGCAGCAAGGGGGAAGAGAACACTGAAGCTTTCTTT. Protein sequence: CASSKGEENTEAFF.

This chain connects TRBV2 to TRBJ2-7, with D uncertain. This CDR3 comprises 14 residues. Germline V gene lookup returns CDR1 SNHLY and CDR2 FYNNEI. The V end lost 4 bases, the J end lost 2 bases, and 12 bases lay between the germline ends. In DNA form, the CDR3 reads TGTGCCAGCAGTGCCGACTTTTATACCTACGAGCAGTACTTC. This gives the protein CASSADFYTYEQYF.

This clone was seen once. The chain carries TRBV12-5 and TRBJ1-2; D might be TRBD1 (6 bases). The CDR3 length is 15 residues. Germline assignment: CDR1 LGHNT and CDR2 FRNRAP. V was trimmed by 0 bases and J by 4 bases, leaving 12 bases between them. CDR3 sequence (DNA): TGTGCTAGTGGTTTGGTAGGGGGTCGCGGCTATGGCTACACCTTC. As protein: CASGLVGGRGYGYTF.

The chain joins TRBV30 to TRBJ1-2, with TRBD1 as a possible D gene (5 bases). Germline assignment: CDR1 GTSNPN and CDR2 SVGIG (reference sequence). V shed 0 bases and J shed 6 bases, with 11 bases lying between them. The CDR3 contains 13 residues. CDR3: CAWSVKGQNGYTF. The CDR3 region has the DNA TGTGCCTGGAGTGTAAAGGGGCAGAATGGCTACACCTTC.

This chain uses TRBV28 with TRBJ1-5; D remains ambiguous. V lost 7 bases, J lost 3 bases, and 13 bases lay in between. CDR3 length: 14 amino acids. Germline V gene lookup returns CDR1 MDHEN and CDR2 SYDVKM. The CDR3 is CASTLRVNNQPQHF. The CDR3 DNA follows: TGTGCCAGCACCCTCCGGGTTAACAATCAGCCCCAGCATTTT.

The V and J genes are TRBV10-3 and TRBJ1-2, with 7 bases aligning to TRBD1. In germline, CDR1 is ENHRY, CDR2 SYGVKD. The J segment lost 7 bases and the V segment lost 5 bases, leaving 7 bases of the junction unmatched. This CDR3 region has 13 residues. This CDR3 reads CAISPDRDAGYTF. CDR3 DNA: TGTGCCATCAGTCCTGACAGGGACGCTGGCTACACCTTC.

The V gene is TRBV5-1, the J gene TRBJ2-5, with D maybe TRBD1 (6 bases). The CDR3 spans 16 residues. Trimming cost V 4 bases and J 2 bases, with 18 bases left between them. Germline V CDR1 and CDR2: SGHRS, YFSETQ. The CDR3 here is CASSHRGNALQETQYF. The DNA for the CDR3 is TGCGCCAGCAGCCATAGGGGGAACGCACTTCAAGAGACCCAGTACTTC.

This chain joins TRBV7-2 and TRBJ2-1; TRBD1 agrees at 9 bases. This CDR3 is 15 amino acids long. CDR1 SGHTA and CDR2 FQGNSA come from the germline V gene. V gave up 4 bases and J gave up 5 bases; unmatched junction bases: 6. CDR3 in amino acids: CASSSGTGNHNEQFF. For the CDR3, the DNA is TGTGCCAGCAGCTCCGGGACAGGGAACCACAATGAGCAGTTCTTC.

This sequence joins TRBV18 and TRBJ1-2, with D possibly TRBD1 on 5 matching bases. Germline V CDR1 and CDR2: KGHSH, LQKENI. This CDR3 is built from 15 residues. V lost 3 bases, J lost 0 bases, and 11 bases lay in between. CDR3 DNA sequence: TGTGCCAGCTCACCTAGCCGGGGGGCTAACTATGGCTACACCTTC. The encoded protein is CASSPSRGANYGYTF.

The chain recombines TRBV20-1 with TRBJ1-3; the match to TRBD1 covers 8 bases. Unmatched junction bases numbered 9, after V lost 3 bases and J lost 5 bases. CDR1 is DFQATT, CDR2 SNEGSKA, per germline (reference sequence). The CDR3 length is 15 residues. CDR3 region: CSASSPGTGRNTIYF. CDR3 nucleotides: TGCAGTGCTAGTTCCCCTGGGACAGGAAGAAACACCATATATTTT.